The text below deals with one T cell receptor (beta chain). V gave up 5 bases and J gave up 1 base, with 11 bases separating them. This CDR3 spans 14 amino acids. Per germline, CDR1 SGHTA and CDR2 FQGNSA. This sample was included in a study of blood T cell repertoires in COVID-19. Study details: T cells, B-cell-depleted T cells, or PBMCs provided the cDNA or gDNA that served as material.

Sequenced by immunoSEQ multiplex PCR; TCRdb stores in-frame clones only, minus some. The sample lists about 27,000 clones, around four fifths occurring once. Sequencing was carried out using peripheral blood. The receptor was isolated from a man between 65 and 85 years old with acute or convalescent COVID-19. The chain employs TRBV7-2 and TRBJ1-1, with a tentative D call TRBD1 (6 bases). The CDR3 DNA sequence: TGTGCCAGCAGCGGGGGGGCAAGGAACACTGAAGCTTTCTTT. This sequence encodes CASSGGARNTEAFF.